This T cell receptor beta chain was observed in a study of CD8+ T cells in alopecia areata. Following RNA extraction, reverse transcription yielded cDNA that acted as the sequencing template. Method: immunoSEQ multiplex PCR; TCRdb's copy keeps in-frame clones and lacks some. Found here are some 6,000 clones, no singletons; the ten largest cover roughly a quarter. This clone was detected many times. Genes and germline are mouse. From the germline J gene comes the end of the CDR3, since the read stops 4 residues before it. Trimming cost V 3 bases and J 0 bases; bases outside gene matches: 1. Per the germline V gene, CDR1 is SNHLY and CDR2 is FYNGKV (reference sequence). The CDR3 has 14 residues. Time point defined: mouse skin 6 weeks after grafting, around onset of hair loss. Recipient mice gave skin biopsies at grafting and 3 and 6 weeks later.

The source is a C3H/HeJ mouse with alopecia areata. Strain haplotype (MHC): H2-k. The source was skin, collected at week 6. The chain combines TRBV3 with TRBJ1-2; 7 bases match TRBD1. CDR3 in amino acids: CASSFGTANSDYTF. Partial CDR3 DNA: TGTGCCAGCAGCTTCGGGACAGCAAACTCC.